Ten or more counts support the clone carrying this TCR beta chain. Its specificity is not known. The related graft donor's blood sample was taken on the day of bone marrow donation. The data were obtained in a study of T cells after posttransplantation cyclophosphamide. Findings and limits, study-wide: Blood and skin or GI T cell repertoires showed limited TRB overlap. Recipient CMV seropositivity and CMV reactivation strongly tracked TRB clonality. Donor CD8+ memory clones often dominated recipient blood repertoires at later times.

The CDR3 consists of 14 residues. Trimming took 5 bases from V and 3 from J, leaving 14 bases between them. Germline loops: CDR1 SGHRS, CDR2 YFSETQ. Profiling relied on immunoSEQ multiplex PCR, and the TCRdb table lists in-frame clones only, not all of them. In total the sample includes about 33,000 clones, none of them seen once. The source material was PBMCs. This TCR derives from a woman in her twenties or thirties in good health and a related stem cell transplant donor. This chain links TRBV5-1 with TRBJ1-2, with D perhaps matching TRBD1 (6 bases). The CDR3 DNA sequence: TGCGCCAGCAGTCGTTGGACAGAGGACTATGGCTACACCTTC. Protein sequence: CASSRWTEDYGYTF. Complete variable domain (other parts from reference TRBV5-1 and TRBJ1-2): KAGVTQTPRYLIKTRGQQVTLSCSPISGHRSVSWYQQTPGQGLQFLFEYFSETQRNKGNFPGRFSGRQFSNSRSEMNVSTLELGDSALYLCASSRWTEDYGYTFGSGTRLTVV.